This TCR beta chain was captured in a study of blood T cell repertoires in COVID-19. The germline V gene encodes CDR1 SGHDT and CDR2 YYEEEE. The length of the CDR3 is 15 residues. V lost 5 bases, J lost 6 bases, and 9 bases stayed unmatched. Sequenced by immunoSEQ multiplex PCR; TCRdb stores in-frame clones only, minus some. Among under 300,000 clones, approximately 82% were seen once, and the ten largest hold approximately 5.3%. The source of this sequence is a man older than 75 with acute or convalescent COVID-19. The chain uses TRBV5-6 and TRBJ2-1, with 9 bases identical to TRBD2. The sequencing input was peripheral blood. CDR3 amino acids: CASRRSGGYGNEQFF. The CDR3 DNA reads TGTGCCAGCAGGCGGAGCGGGGGGTATGGCAATGAGCAGTTCTTC.